These 8 T cell receptor beta chains were all obtained from the same sample, sequenced in a study of T-cell reconstitution after alpha-beta-depleted transplantation in children. Construction of the TCRbeta library involved unique molecular identifiers. TCRdb re-called the PCR reads through MiXCR, storing one row per CDR3 protein. The data hold about 610,000 distinct CDR3 sequences, with over 9.5% observed a single time. The sample consisted of PBMCs from the stem cell graft donor, taken from the stem cell graft. The receptor source for this set is a human donor who donated a stem cell graft to a child with acute myeloid leukemia.

This clonotype was picked up many times. This chain links TRBV7-2 with TRBJ2-2; 11 nucleotides line up with TRBD2. The CDR3 runs to 15 residues. The germline gives CDR1 SGHTA, CDR2 FQGNSA. V trimming: 6 bases; J trimming: 8 bases; junction bases outside the gene matches: 8. CDR3 amino acids: CASSPSGRQEGELFF. The CDR3 DNA reads as TGTGCCAGCAGTCCTAGCGGGAGGCAAGAGGGGGAGCTGTTTTTT. Based on the CDR3 plus reference TRBV7-2 and TRBJ2-2, the full variable domain is GAGVSQSPSNKVTEKGKDVELRCDPISGHTALYWYRQSLGQGLEFLIYFQGNSAPDKSGLPSDRFSAERTGGSVSTLTIQRTQQEDSAVYLCASSPSGRQEGELFFGEGSRLTVL.

This clonotype showed up just a few times. The chain is built from TRBV30 and TRBJ1-1; no clear D gene. Germline assignment: CDR1 GTSNPN and CDR2 SVGIG (reference sequence). The CDR3 is made up of 12 amino acids. Trimming took off 5 bases at V and 6 bases at J, with 13 bases between the two ends. The CDR3 sequence is CAWGLQSSEAFF. CDR3 DNA sequence: TGTGCCTGGGGGTTACAGAGTTCTGAAGCTTTCTTT.

This clonotype was observed a handful of times. The chain couples TRBV20-1 to TRBJ2-5, with D maybe TRBD1 (5 bases). Per the germline V gene, CDR1 is DFQATT and CDR2 is SNEGSKA (reference sequence). This CDR3 is 14 amino acids long. Trimming cost V 2 bases and J 1 base, with 11 bases left between them. The CDR3 loop reads CSARPTEVQETQYF. Written as DNA, the CDR3 is TGCAGTGCTAGACCGACAGAAGTCCAAGAGACCCAGTACTTC.

This clonotype has a handful of counts. This sequence joins TRBV5-1 and TRBJ2-5; no clear D gene. The length of the CDR3 is 13 residues. Looked up from germline, CDR1 is SGHRS and CDR2 is YFSETQ. V lost 6 bases to trimming and J lost 1 base, with 10 bases between them. The CDR3 region is CASTAASQETQYF. The CDR3 region has the DNA TGCGCCAGCACCGCAGCCTCCCAAGAGACCCAGTACTTC.

This clonotype was observed many times. The chain joins TRBV12-3 or TRBV12-4 to TRBJ2-3; TRBD2 matches at 7 bases. V dropped 3 bases and J dropped 9; count of bases not matched to a gene: 3. The CDR3 totals 12 residues. The CDR3 DNA follows: TGTGCCAGCAGTTTCTTAGCGGGCACGCAGTATTTT. It is translated as CASSFLAGTQYF.

This clonotype was counted only a few times. The chain carries TRBV7-2 and TRBJ2-6; TRBD1 might be the D (6 bases). The V gene lost 5 bases and the J gene lost 2 bases, with 13 bases spanning the gap. There are 16 residues in the CDR3. CDR1 is SGHTA and CDR2 is FQGNSA in the germline V gene. The CDR3 nucleotides are TGTGCCAGCAGCCTTTCCACAGGGACTGGGGCCAACGTCCTGACTTTC. This encodes CASSLSTGTGANVLTF.

In this sample, this clonotype turned up a few times. This rearrangement joins TRBV5-1 to TRBJ2-7, with 9 bases matching TRBD1. Germline lookup yields CDR1 SGHRS and CDR2 YFSETQ. The CDR3 is 16 residues long. V lost 0 bases and J lost 3; bases outside the gene matches: 7. CDR3 nucleotide sequence: TGCGCCAGCAGCTTGGTACCGGGACAGGGTCACTACGAGCAGTACTTC. Its translation is CASSLVPGQGHYEQYF.

This clonotype appeared a few times. This chain connects TRBV9 to TRBJ2-5, with 13 bases identical to TRBD2. The CDR3 is 17 residues long. CDR1 and CDR2 from the germline V gene are SGDLS and YYNGEE. V lost 3 bases to trimming and J lost 5 bases; unmatched junction nucleotides: 10. CDR3: CASSEVATGLAGETQYF. Written as DNA, the CDR3 is TGTGCCAGCAGCGAAGTTGCCACGGGACTAGCGGGGGAGACCCAGTACTTC.